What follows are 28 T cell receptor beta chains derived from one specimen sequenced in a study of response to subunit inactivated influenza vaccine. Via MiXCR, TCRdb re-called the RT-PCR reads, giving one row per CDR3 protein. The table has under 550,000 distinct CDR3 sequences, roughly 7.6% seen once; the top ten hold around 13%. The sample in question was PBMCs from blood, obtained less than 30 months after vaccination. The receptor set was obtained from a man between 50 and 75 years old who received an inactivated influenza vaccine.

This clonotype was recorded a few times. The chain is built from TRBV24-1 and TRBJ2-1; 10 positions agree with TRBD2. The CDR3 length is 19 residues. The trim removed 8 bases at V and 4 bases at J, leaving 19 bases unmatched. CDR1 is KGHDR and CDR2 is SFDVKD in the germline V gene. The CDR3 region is CATKGSQGNGLAEYNEQFF. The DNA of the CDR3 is TGTGCCACCAAAGGTTCGCAGGGAAACGGACTAGCGGAATACAATGAGCAGTTCTTC.

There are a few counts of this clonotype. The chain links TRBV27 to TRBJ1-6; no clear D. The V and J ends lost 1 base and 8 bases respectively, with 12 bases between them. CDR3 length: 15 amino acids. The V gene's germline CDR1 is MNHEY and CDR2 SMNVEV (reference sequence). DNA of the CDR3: TGTGCCAGCAGTTTATTGGGGATTTCTGATTCACCCCTCCACTTT. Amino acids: CASSLLGISDSPLHF.

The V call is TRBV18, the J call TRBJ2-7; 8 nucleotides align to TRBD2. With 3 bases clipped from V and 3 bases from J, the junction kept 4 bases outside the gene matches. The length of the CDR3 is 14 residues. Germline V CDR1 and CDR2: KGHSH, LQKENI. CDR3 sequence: CASSPPSGFYEQYF. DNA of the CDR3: TGTGCCAGCTCACCCCCTAGCGGGTTCTACGAGCAGTACTTC.

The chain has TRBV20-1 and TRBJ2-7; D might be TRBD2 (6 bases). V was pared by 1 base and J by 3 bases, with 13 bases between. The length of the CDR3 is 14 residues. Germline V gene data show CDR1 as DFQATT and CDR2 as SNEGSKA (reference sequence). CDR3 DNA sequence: TGCAGTGCTAGAGCTGGGGGAGGCTACTACGAGCAGTACTTC. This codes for CSARAGGGYYEQYF.

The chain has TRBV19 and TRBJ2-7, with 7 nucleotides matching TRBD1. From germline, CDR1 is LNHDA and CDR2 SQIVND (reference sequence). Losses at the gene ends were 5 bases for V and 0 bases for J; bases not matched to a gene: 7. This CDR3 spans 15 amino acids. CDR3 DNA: TGTGCCAGTAGTTCCGGGACAGCGTTCTCCTACGAGCAGTACTTC. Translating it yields CASSSGTAFSYEQYF.

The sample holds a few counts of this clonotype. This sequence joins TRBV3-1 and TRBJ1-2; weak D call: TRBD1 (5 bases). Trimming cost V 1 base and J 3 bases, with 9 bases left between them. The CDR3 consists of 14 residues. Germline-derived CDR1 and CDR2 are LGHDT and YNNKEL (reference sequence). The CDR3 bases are TGTGCCAGCAGCCAAGCAGGGATGTACTATGGCTACACCTTC. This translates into CASSQAGMYYGYTF.

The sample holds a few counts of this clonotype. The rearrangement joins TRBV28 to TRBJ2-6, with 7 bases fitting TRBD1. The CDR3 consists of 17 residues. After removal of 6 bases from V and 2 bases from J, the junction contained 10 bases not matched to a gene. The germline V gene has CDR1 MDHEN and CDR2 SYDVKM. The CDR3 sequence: CASRPTTDRAGANVLTF. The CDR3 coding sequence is TGTGCCAGCAGACCAACTACTGACAGGGCTGGGGCCAACGTCCTGACTTTC.

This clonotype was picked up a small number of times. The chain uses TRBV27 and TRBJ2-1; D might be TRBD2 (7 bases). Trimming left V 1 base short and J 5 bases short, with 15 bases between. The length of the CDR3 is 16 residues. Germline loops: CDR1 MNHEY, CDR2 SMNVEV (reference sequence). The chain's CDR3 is CASSLYSGGRDNEQFF. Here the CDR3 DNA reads TGTGCCAGCAGTTTATATTCCGGGGGGCGCGACAATGAGCAGTTCTTC.

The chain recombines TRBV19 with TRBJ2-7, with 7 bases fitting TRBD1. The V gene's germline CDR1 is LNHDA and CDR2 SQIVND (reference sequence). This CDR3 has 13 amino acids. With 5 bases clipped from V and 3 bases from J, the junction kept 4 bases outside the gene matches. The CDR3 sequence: CASSVRQGYEQYF. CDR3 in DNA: TGTGCCAGTAGTGTCCGACAGGGCTACGAGCAGTACTTC.

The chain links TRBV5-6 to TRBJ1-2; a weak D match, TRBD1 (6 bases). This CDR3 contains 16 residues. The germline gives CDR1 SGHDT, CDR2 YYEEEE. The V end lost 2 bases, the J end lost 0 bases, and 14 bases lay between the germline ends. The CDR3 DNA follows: TGTGCCAGCAGCTTAGTCCGGGGGGACACTAACTATGGCTACACCTTC. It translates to CASSLVRGDTNYGYTF.

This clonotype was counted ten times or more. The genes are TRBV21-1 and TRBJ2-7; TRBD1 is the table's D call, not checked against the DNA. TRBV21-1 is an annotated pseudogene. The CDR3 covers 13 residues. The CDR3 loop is CASRGGSPLEQYF. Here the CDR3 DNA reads TGTGCCAGCAGAGGCGGGTCCCCCCTCGAGCAGTACTTC.

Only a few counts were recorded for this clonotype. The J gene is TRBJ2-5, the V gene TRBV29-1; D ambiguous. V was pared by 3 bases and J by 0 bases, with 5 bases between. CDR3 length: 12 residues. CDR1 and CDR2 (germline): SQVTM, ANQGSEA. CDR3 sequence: CSVDRNQETQYF. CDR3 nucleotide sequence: TGCAGCGTTGACCGGAACCAAGAGACCCAGTACTTC.

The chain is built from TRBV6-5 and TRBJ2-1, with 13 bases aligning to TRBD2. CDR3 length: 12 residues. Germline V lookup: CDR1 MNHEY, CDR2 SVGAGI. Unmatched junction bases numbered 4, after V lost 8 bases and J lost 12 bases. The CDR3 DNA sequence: TGTGCCAGCCGACTAGCGGGAGGAGGGCAGTTCTTC. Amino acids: CASRLAGGGQFF.

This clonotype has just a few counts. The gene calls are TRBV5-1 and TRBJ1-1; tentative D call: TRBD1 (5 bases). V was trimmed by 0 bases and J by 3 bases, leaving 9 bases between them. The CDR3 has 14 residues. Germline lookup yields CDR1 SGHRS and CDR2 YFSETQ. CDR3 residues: CASSLVREHTEAFF. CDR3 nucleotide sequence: TGCGCCAGCAGCTTGGTCAGGGAGCACACTGAAGCTTTCTTT.

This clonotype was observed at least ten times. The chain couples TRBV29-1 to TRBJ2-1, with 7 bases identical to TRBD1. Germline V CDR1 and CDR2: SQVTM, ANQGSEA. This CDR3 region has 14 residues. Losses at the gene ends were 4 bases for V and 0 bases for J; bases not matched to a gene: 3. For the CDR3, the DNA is TGCAGCGTTGTGACAGGGAGCTCCTACAATGAGCAGTTCTTC. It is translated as CSVVTGSSYNEQFF.

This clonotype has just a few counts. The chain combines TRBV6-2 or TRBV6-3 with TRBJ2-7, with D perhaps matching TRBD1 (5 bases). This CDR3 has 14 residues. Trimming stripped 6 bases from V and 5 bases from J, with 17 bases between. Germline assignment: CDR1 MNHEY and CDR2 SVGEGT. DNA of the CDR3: TGTGCCAGCAGCCCGAATCGACAGTTCCACGAGCAGTACTTC. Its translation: CASSPNRQFHEQYF.

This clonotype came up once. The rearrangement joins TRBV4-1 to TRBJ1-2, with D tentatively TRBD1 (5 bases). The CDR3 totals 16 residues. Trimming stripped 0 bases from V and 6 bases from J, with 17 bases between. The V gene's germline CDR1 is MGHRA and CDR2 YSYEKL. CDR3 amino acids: CASSQDLVLGVHGYTF. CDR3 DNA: TGCGCCAGCAGCCAAGATCTTGTCCTAGGGGTGCATGGCTACACCTTC.

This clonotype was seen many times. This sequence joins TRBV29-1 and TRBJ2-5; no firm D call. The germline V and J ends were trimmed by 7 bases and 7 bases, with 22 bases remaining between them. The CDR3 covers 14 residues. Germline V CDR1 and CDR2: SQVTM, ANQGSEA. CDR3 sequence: CSAELGVGLPTQYF. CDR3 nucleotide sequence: TGCAGCGCAGAGCTTGGCGTTGGGCTTCCGACCCAGTACTTC.

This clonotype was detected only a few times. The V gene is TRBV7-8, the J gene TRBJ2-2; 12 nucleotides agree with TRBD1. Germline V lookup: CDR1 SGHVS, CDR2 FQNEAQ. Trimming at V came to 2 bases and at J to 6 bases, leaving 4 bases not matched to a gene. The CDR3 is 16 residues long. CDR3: CASSLSGTGGSGELFF. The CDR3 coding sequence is TGTGCCAGCAGCTTAAGCGGGACAGGGGGCTCCGGGGAGCTGTTTTTT.

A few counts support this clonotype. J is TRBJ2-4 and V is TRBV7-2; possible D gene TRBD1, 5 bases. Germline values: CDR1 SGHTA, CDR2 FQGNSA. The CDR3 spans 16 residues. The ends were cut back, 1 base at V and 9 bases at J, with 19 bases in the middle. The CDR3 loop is CASSLGIGQGQGIQYF. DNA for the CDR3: TGTGCCAGCAGCTTAGGGATTGGACAAGGACAAGGCATTCAGTACTTC.

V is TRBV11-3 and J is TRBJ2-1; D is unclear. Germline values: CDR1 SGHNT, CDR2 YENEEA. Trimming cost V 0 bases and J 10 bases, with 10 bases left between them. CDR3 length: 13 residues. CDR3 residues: CASSLDRGREQFF. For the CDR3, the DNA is TGTGCCAGCAGCTTAGATCGAGGCCGGGAGCAGTTCTTC. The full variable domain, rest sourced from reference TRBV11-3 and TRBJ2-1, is EAGVVQSPRYKIIEKKQPVAFWCNPISGHNTLYWYLQNLGQGPELLIRYENEEAVDDSQLPKDRFSAERLKGVDSTLKIQPAELGDSAVYLCASSLDRGREQFFGPGTRLTVL.

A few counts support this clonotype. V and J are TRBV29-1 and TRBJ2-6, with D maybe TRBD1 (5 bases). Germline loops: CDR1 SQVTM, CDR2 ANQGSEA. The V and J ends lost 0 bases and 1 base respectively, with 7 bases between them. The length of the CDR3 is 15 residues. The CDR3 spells CSVEEQASGANVLTF. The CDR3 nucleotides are TGCAGCGTTGAAGAACAGGCGTCTGGGGCCAACGTCCTGACTTTC.

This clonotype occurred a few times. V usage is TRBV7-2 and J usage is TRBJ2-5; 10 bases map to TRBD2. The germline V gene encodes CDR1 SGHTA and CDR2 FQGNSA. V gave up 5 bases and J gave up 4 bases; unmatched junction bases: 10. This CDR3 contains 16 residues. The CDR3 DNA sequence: TGTGCCAGCAGCGTCACTAGCGGGACATCAACAGAGACCCAGTACTTC. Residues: CASSVTSGTSTETQYF. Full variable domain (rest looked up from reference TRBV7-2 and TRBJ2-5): GAGVSQSPSNKVTEKGKDVELRCDPISGHTALYWYRQSLGQGLEFLIYFQGNSAPDKSGLPSDRFSAERTGGSVSTLTIQRTQQEDSAVYLCASSVTSGTSTETQYFGPGTRLLVL.

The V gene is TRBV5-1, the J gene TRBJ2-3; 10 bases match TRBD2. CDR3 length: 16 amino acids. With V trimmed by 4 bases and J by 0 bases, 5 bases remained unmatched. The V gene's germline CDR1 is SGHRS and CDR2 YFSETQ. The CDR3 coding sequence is TGCGCCAGCAGCACGGGACTAGCGATTAGCACAGATACGCAGTATTTT. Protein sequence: CASSTGLAISTDTQYF.

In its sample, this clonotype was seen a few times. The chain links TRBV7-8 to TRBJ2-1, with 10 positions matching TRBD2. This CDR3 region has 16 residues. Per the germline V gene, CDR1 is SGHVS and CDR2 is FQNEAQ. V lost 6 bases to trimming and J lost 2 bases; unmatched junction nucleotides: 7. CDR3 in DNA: TGTGCCAGCAGACCGACTAGCGGGCTTGCCTACAATGAGCAGTTCTTC. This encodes CASRPTSGLAYNEQFF.

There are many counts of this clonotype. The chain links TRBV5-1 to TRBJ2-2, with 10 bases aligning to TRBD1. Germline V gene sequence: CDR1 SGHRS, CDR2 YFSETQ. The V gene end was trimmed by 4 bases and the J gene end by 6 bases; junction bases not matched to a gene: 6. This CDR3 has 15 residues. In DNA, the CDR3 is TGCGCCAGCAGCCCCTGGGACAGGGGCGCCGGGGAGCTGTTTTTT. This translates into CASSPWDRGAGELFF.

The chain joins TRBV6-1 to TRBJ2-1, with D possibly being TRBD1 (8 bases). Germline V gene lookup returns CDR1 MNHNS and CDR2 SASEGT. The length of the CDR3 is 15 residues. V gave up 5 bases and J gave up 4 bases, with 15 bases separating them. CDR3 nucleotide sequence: TGTGCCAGCAGTCGGACACAGGGGGGGTACAATGAGCAGTTCTTC. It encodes CASSRTQGGYNEQFF.

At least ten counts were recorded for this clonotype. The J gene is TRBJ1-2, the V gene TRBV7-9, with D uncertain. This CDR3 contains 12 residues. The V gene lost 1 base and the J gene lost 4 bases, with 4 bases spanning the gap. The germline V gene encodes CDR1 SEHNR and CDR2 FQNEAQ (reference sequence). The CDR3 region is CASSLVAYGYTF. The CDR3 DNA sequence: TGTGCCAGCAGCTTAGTCGCCTATGGCTACACCTTC.